The entry below gives a single T cell receptor beta chain sequence along with its context. Repertoires were generated with immunoSEQ multiplex PCR, while TCRdb's copy carries only in-frame clones and drops some. The profile shows roughly 250,000 clones, around nine tenths of them singletons. The record originates from a study of blood T cell repertoires in COVID-19. Study at large: PBMCs, B-cell-depleted T cells, or T cells provided the cDNA or gDNA that made up the material.

The CDR3 totals 16 residues. Unmatched junction bases numbered 13, after V lost 6 bases and J lost 7 bases. CDR1 is SGHTA, CDR2 FQGTGA, per germline. Recruited during active infection, patients (from Seattle) were subsequently followed longitudinally. The chain has TRBV7-3 and TRBJ1-2, with TRBD1 matching over 11 bases. This clonotype was obtained from a man aged 25-45 years with COVID-19, enrolled during active disease. The material sequenced was peripheral blood. CDR3 sequence (DNA): TGTGCCAGCAGTCAAGGACAGGGGGCGGTAGCCTTTGGCTACACCTTC. It encodes CASSQGQGAVAFGYTF.